This T cell receptor (beta chain) was recovered during a study of human T cells and chemical hapten exposure. General study points: Expanded TCRs made up significantly more big CDR3 similarity clusters than controls did. Sensitizing to DPC left TCRs with a frequency above 1 in 1000 unaltered.

In the case of this clonotype: The antigen is not known.

The length of the CDR3 is 15 residues. CDR1 is SGHVS, CDR2 FNYEAQ, per germline. Trimming took 1 base from V and 0 from J, leaving 7 bases between them. One entry per CDR3 protein, called by TCRdb with MiXCR from the RACE reads. The sample includes approximately 80,000 distinct CDR3 sequences, about a tenth of them seen just once. Indicated time point: patch test 3, about 24 weeks after DPC sensitization. The treatment: therapeutic diphenylcyclopropenone sensitization with weekly scalp DPC. The rearrangement uses TRBV7-6 and TRBJ2-1; no definite D call. Sequenced material: whole blood, taken in connection with sensitization to the hapten diphenylcyclopropenone (DPC). The TCR was taken from a woman in her forties or fifties with alopecia areata. Some clones in this sample may be carry-over from other donors' samples. The CDR3 region has the DNA TGTGCCAGCAGCTTAGTACCTAGCTCCTACAATGAGCAGTTCTTC. Translated: CASSLVPSSYNEQFF.